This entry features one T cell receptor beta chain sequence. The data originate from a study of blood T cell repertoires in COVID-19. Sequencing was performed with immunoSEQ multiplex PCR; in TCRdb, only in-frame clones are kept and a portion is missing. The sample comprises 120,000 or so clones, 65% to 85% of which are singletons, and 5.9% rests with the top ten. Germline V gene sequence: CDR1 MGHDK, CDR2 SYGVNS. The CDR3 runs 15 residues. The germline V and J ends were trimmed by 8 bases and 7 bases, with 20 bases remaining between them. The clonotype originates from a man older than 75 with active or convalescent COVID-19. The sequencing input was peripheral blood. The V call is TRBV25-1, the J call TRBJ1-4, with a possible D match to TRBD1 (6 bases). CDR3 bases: TGTGCCAGCGCCGGACAGAGGACGTTTAGTGAAAAACTGTTTTTT. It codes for CASAGQRTFSEKLFF. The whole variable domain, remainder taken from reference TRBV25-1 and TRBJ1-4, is EADIYQTPRYLVIGTGKKITLECSQTMGHDKMYWYQQDPGMELHLIHYSYGVNSTEKGDLSSESTVSRIRTEHFPLTLESARPSHTSQYLCASAGQRTFSEKLFFGSGTQLSVL.